This TCR beta chain was documented in a study of blood T cells in healthy people across ages. Study summary: Template switching captured about one barcoded beta molecule per two T cells.

Germline values: CDR1 MNHEY, CDR2 SVGAGI. The CDR3 is 13 amino acids. Trimming removed 7 bases from V and 7 bases from J, with 14 bases in between. Details on this clonotype: The antigen is unknown.

Alongside a J-beta primer mix, a sample-barcoded 5' primer served in a second PCR lasting about 7 to 12 cycles. All cDNA molecules were each tagged by a template-switch adaptor with 12 random nucleotides. One entry per CDR3 protein, called by TCRdb with MiXCR from the 5' RACE reads. This table has approximately 880,000 distinct CDR3 sequences, roughly 48% appearing once. Broader study findings: Unsorted PBMC material precluded a definitive naive versus antigen-experienced comparison.

The chain combines TRBV6-5 with TRBJ1-5; D is unresolved. Material for sequencing was blood. The clonotype originates from a man aged 30 to 39 in good health. The CDR3 region has the DNA TGTGCCAGCAAAGGAGGGATAGCGCAGCCCCAGCATTTT. Its translation is CASKGGIAQPQHF.